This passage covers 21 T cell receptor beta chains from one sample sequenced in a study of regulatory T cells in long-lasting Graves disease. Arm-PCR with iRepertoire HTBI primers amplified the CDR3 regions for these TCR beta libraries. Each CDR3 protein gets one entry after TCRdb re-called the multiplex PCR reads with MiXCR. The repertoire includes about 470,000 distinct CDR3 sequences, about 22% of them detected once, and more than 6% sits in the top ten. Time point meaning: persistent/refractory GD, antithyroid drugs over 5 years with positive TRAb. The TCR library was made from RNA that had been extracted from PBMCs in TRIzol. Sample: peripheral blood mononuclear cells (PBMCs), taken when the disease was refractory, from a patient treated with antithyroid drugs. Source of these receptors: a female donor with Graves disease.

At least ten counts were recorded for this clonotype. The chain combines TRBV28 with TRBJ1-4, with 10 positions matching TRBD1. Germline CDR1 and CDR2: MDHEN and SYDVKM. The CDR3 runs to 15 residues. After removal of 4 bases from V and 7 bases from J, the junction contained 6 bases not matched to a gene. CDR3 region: CASSSLTGGGEKLFF. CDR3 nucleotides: TGTGCCAGCAGTTCTTTGACAGGGGGCGGTGAAAAACTGTTTTTT.

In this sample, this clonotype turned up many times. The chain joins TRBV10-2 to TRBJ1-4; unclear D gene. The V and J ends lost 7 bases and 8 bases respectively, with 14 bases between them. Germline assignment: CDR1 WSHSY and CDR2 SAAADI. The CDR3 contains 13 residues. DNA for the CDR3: TGCGCCAGCACCCCTAGGCGGTGGGAAAAACTGTTTTTT. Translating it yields CASTPRRWEKLFF.

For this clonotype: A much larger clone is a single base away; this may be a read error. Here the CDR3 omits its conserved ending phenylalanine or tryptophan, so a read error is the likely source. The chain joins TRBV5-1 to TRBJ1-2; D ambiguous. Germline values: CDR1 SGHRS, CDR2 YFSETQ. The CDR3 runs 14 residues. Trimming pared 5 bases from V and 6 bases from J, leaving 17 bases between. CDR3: CASSTLTFADGYTS. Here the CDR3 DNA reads TGCGCCAGCAGTACCCTGACCTTCGCGGATGGCTACACCTCC.

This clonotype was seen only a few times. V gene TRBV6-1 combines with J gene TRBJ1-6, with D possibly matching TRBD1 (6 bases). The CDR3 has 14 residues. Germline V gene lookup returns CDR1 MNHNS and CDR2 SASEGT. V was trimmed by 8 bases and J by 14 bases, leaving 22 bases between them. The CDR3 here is CASSYPGTPITLHF. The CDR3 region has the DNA TGTGCCAGCTCTTACCCCGGGACACCCATCACCCTCCACTTT.

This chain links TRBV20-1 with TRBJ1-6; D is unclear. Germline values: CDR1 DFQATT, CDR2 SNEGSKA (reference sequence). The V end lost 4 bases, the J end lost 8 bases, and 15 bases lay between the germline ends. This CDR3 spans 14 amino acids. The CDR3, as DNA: TGCAGTGCTACTCGGACGGGCGAGGATTCACCCCTCCACTTT. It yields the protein CSATRTGEDSPLHF.

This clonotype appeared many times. The CDR3 DNA is TGTGCCGCAGGGGGACAGGGTCGTTCCTACGAGCAGTACTTC. The encoded protein is CAAGGQGRSYEQYF. The chain links TRBV28 to TRBJ2-7; 9 positions agree with TRBD1. The trim removed 11 bases at V and 1 base at J, leaving 9 bases unmatched. This CDR3 has 14 residues. The germline V gene encodes CDR1 MDHEN and CDR2 SYDVKM.

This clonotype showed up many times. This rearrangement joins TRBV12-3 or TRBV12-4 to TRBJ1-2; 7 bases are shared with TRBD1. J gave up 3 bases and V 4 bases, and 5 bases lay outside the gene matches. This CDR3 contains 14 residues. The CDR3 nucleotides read TGTGCCAGCAGTTCGTCAACAGGGGACTATGGCTACACCTTC. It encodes CASSSSTGDYGYTF.

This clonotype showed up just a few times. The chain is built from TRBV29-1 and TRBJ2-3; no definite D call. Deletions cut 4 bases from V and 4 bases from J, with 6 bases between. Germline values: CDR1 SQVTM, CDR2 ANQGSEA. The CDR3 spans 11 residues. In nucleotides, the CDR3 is TGCAGCGTTGGCCCCGCAGATACGCAGTATTTT. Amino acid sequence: CSVGPADTQYF.

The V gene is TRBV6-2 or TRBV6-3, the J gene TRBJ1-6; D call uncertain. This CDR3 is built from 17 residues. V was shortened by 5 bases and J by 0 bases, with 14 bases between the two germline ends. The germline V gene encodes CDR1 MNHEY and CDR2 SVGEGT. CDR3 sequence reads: CASSETMKLSYNSPLHF. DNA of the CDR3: TGTGCCAGCAGTGAAACGATGAAGCTCTCCTATAATTCACCCCTCCACTTT.

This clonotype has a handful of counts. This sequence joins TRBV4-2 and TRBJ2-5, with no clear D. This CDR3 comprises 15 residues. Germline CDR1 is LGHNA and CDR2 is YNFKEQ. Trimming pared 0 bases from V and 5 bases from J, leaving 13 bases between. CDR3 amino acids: CASSQEGRIRETQYF. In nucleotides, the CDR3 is TGTGCCAGCAGCCAAGAAGGCCGTATCCGGGAGACCCAGTACTTC.

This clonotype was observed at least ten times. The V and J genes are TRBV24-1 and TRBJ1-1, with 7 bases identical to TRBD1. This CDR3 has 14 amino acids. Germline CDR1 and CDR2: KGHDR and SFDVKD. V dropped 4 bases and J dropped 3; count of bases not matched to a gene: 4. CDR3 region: CATSEGGADTEAFF. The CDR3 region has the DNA TGTGCCACCAGTGAAGGGGGCGCAGACACTGAAGCTTTCTTT.

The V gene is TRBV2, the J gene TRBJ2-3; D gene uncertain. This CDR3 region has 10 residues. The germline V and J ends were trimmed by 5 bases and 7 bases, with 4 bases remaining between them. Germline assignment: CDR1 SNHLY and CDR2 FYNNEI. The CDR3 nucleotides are TGTGCCAGCAGTCTCAATACGCAGTATTTT. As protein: CASSLNTQYF.

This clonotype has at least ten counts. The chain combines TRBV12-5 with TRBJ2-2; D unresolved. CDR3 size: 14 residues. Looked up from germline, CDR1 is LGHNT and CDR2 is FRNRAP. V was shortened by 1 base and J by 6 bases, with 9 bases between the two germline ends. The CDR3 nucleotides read TGTGCTAGTGGTTTGGAACACACGGCCGGGGAGCTGTTTTTT. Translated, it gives CASGLEHTAGELFF.

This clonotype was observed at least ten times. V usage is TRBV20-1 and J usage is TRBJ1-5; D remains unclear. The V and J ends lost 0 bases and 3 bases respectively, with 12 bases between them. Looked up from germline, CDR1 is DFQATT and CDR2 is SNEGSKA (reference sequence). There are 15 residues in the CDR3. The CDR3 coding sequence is TGCAGTGCTAGAGATCTCCAGGCGTACAATCAGCCCCAGCATTTT. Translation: CSARDLQAYNQPQHF.

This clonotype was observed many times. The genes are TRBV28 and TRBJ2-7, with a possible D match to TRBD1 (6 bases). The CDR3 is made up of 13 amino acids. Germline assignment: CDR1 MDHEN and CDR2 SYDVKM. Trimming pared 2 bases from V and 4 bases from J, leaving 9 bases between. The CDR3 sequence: CASSLNRAYEQYF. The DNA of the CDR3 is TGTGCCAGCAGTTTAAACAGGGCGTACGAGCAGTACTTC.

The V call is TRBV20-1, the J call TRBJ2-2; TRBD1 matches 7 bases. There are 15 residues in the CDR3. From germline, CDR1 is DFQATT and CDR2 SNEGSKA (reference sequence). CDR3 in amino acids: CRAWSGQLNTGELFF. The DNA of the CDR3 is TGCAGGGCCTGGTCGGGACAGTTAAACACCGGGGAGCTGTTTTTT.

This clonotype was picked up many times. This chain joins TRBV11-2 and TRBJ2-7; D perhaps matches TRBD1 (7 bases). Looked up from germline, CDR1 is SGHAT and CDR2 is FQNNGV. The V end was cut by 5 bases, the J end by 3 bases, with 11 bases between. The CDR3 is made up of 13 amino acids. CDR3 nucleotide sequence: TGTGCCAGCAGCCCAGGGGGGTTCTACGAGCAGTACTTC. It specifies CASSPGGFYEQYF.

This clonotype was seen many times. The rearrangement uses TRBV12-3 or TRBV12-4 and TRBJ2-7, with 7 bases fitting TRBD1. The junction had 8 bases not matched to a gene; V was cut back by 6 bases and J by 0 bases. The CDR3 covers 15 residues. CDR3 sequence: CASSRGQFFSYEQYF. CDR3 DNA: TGTGCCAGCAGCCGGGGACAGTTCTTCTCCTACGAGCAGTACTTC.

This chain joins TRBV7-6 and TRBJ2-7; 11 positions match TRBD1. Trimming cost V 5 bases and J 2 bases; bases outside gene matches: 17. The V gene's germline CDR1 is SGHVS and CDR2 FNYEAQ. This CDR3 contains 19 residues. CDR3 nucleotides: TGTGCCAGCAGCCTCACCCAGATAGCGGGACAGGGGGTTCCCTACGAGCAGTACTTC. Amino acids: CASSLTQIAGQGVPYEQYF.

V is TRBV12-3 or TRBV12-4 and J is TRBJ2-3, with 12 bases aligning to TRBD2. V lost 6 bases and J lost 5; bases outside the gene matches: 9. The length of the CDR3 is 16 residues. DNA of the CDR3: TGTGCCAGCAGCCTGACTAGCGGGAGTGGGGGAGATACGCAGTATTTT. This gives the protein CASSLTSGSGGDTQYF.

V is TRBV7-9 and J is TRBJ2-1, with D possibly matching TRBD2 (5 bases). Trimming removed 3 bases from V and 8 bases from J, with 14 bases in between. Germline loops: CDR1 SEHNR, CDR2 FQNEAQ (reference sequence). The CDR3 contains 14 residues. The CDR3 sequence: CASSFDFEGYEQFF. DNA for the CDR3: TGTGCCAGCAGCTTTGACTTTGAGGGCTATGAGCAGTTCTTC.